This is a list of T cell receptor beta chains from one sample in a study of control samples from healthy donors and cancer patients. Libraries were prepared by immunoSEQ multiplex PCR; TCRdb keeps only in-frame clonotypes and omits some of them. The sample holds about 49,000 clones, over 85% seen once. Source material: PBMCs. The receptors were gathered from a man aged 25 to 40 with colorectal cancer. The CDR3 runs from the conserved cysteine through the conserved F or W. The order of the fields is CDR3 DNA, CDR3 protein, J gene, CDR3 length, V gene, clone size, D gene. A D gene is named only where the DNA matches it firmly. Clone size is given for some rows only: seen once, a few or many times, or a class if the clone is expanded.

DNA: TGTGCCAGCAGCCGTGCGAGGGGCACCGGGGAGCTGTTTTTT; CDR3: CASSRARGTGELFF; J: TRBJ2-2; length: 14; V: TRBV11-2; size: .; D: .
DNA: TGCAGCGTTGTTACCGAAACAGCGAGCTCCTACAATGAGCAGTTCTTC; CDR3: CSVVTETASSYNEQFF; J: TRBJ2-1; length: 16; V: TRBV29-1; size: .; D: .
DNA: TGTGCCAGCCCTCCTTCCCGAGCGGGGGGGACAGATACGCAGTATTTT; CDR3: CASPPSRAGGTDTQYF; J: TRBJ2-3; length: 16; V: TRBV18; size: .; D: TRBD2
DNA: TGCGCCAGCAGCTTGGGGTGGGCCGGGGAGCTGTTTTTT; CDR3: CASSLGWAGELFF; J: TRBJ2-2; length: 13; V: TRBV5-1; size: .; D: .
DNA: TGTGCCAGCAGCTTAACTAGCGGGGGTCCCCATACGCAGTATTTT; CDR3: CASSLTSGGPHTQYF; J: TRBJ2-3; length: 15; V: TRBV7-2; size: once; D: TRBD2
DNA: TGTGCCACCAGCGGACTAGAAAGCACAGATACGCAGTATTTT; CDR3: CATSGLESTDTQYF; J: TRBJ2-3; length: 14; V: TRBV15; size: .; D: TRBD2
DNA: TGCGCCAGCAGCCAAGCGAACCTTATAGGCCTTAGCAATCAGCCCCAGCATTTT; CDR3: CASSQANLIGLSNQPQHF; J: TRBJ1-5; length: 18; V: TRBV4-1; size: .; D: .
DNA: TGTGCCAGCAGTATGGGACAGGATAGGCCCCAGCATTTT; CDR3: CASSMGQDRPQHF; J: TRBJ1-5; length: 13; V: TRBV6-5; size: .; D: TRBD1
DNA: TGCGCCAGCAGCCAAGTGTGGGGAAGGCAGCCCCAGCATTTT; CDR3: CASSQVWGRQPQHF; J: TRBJ1-5; length: 14; V: TRBV4-3; size: .; D: .
DNA: TGTGCCTGGAGTGCCACAGGGAACGGGAGGAATTCACCCCTCCACTTT; CDR3: CAWSATGNGRNSPLHF; J: TRBJ1-6; length: 16; V: TRBV30; size: .; D: .
DNA: TGTGCCAGCAGCTTATCGGGGGGGCTCACCGGGGAGCTGTTTTTT; CDR3: CASSLSGGLTGELFF; J: TRBJ2-2; length: 15; V: TRBV7-9; size: .; D: TRBD2
DNA: TGTGCCAGCAGTGCCCGGACAGGGGACACCGGGGAGCTGTTTTTT; CDR3: CASSARTGDTGELFF; J: TRBJ2-2; length: 15; V: TRBV2; size: .; D: TRBD1
DNA: TGTGCCAGCAGCTTAACGCCCCGGACTGAAGCTTTCTTT; CDR3: CASSLTPRTEAFF; J: TRBJ1-1; length: 13; V: TRBV11-3; size: .; D: .
DNA: TGTGCCAGTAGTATTAGGTTGGCAGGGAGGCCCGTGGAGACCCAGTACTTC; CDR3: CASSIRLAGRPVETQYF; J: TRBJ2-5; length: 17; V: TRBV19; size: .; D: .
DNA: TGTGCCAGCTGGGACATCGAAAATTCACCCCTCCACTTT; CDR3: CASWDIENSPLHF; J: TRBJ1-6; length: 13; V: TRBV2; size: .; D: .
DNA: TGTGCCAGCAGTCCCCTCTGGCGGGGTGTCTCCTACGAGCAGTACTTC; CDR3: CASSPLWRGVSYEQYF; J: TRBJ2-7; length: 16; V: TRBV6-2/TRBV6-3; size: .; D: .
DNA: TGTGCCAGTCGCTTCCTAGGGGGGGACACTGAAGCTTTCTTT; CDR3: CASRFLGGDTEAFF; J: TRBJ1-1; length: 14; V: TRBV6-5; size: .; D: .
DNA: TGCGCCAGCAGCCAAGTCGTACAGGCTACCACTGAAGCTTTCTTT; CDR3: CASSQVVQATTEAFF; J: TRBJ1-1; length: 15; V: TRBV4-3; size: .; D: .
DNA: TGTGCCAGCAGCGTAGGGGCAGGGAATGGCTACACCTTC; CDR3: CASSVGAGNGYTF; J: TRBJ1-2; length: 13; V: TRBV9; size: .; D: .
DNA: TGTGCCAGCAGCTCCCGGGTCCAGGGTGAAGCTTTCTTT; CDR3: CASSSRVQGEAFF; J: TRBJ1-1; length: 13; V: TRBV9; size: .; D: .
DNA: TGTGCCAGCAGTTCGGACAGCGGACTAAATGAAAAACTGTTTTTT; CDR3: CASSSDSGLNEKLFF; J: TRBJ1-4; length: 15; V: TRBV6-5; size: .; D: .
DNA: TGTGCCAGCAGCTTAGGGATTGGGGGGTCAGCTTTCTTT; CDR3: CASSLGIGGSAFF; J: TRBJ1-1; length: 13; V: TRBV7-6; size: .; D: .
DNA: TGTGCCAGTAGTATGATGATACAGGGATCTGGAAACACCATATATTTT; CDR3: CASSMMIQGSGNTIYF; J: TRBJ1-3; length: 16; V: TRBV19; size: .; D: .
DNA: TGTGCCACCAGTGATTCACCCCCGGGCAGGGAATCCCACGAGCAGTACTTC; CDR3: CATSDSPPGRESHEQYF; J: TRBJ2-7; length: 17; V: TRBV24-1; size: .; D: .
DNA: TGTGCCAGCAGTTCTGGACAGGTGAACACTGAAGCTTTCTTT; CDR3: CASSSGQVNTEAFF; J: TRBJ1-1; length: 14; V: TRBV7-9; size: .; D: TRBD1
DNA: TGTGCCAGCAGCTCCGAGGGCAGGGGAACCCAGCATTTT; CDR3: CASSSEGRGTQHF; J: TRBJ1-5; length: 13; V: TRBV7-9; size: .; D: .
DNA: TGTGCCAGTAGGCCCCCAGGGACACCTGGAAACACCATATATTTT; CDR3: CASRPPGTPGNTIYF; J: TRBJ1-3; length: 15; V: TRBV19; size: .; D: .
DNA: TGTGCCAGCAGAATCCAATGGAGGGTGTTGGATGGAAACACCATATATTTT; CDR3: CASRIQWRVLDGNTIYF; J: TRBJ1-3; length: 17; V: TRBV27; size: .; D: .
DNA: TGTGCCAGCAGCTCCGGACAGGGACAGTTGTCTAATGAAAAACTGTTTTTT; CDR3: CASSSGQGQLSNEKLFF; J: TRBJ1-4; length: 17; V: TRBV5-4; size: .; D: TRBD1
DNA: TGTGCCAGCAGCCGCCCGGGACAGCTCTCTGGGGCCAACGTCCTGACTTTC; CDR3: CASSRPGQLSGANVLTF; J: TRBJ2-6; length: 17; V: TRBV6-2/TRBV6-3; size: .; D: TRBD1
DNA: TGCGCCAGCAGTCGACAGTCGAACACTGAAGCTTTCTTT; CDR3: CASSRQSNTEAFF; J: TRBJ1-1; length: 13; V: TRBV10-2; size: .; D: .
DNA: TGTGCCAGTAGCGGAAGTATCGGAAAGTCTGCCGAGCAGTTCTTC; CDR3: CASSGSIGKSAEQFF; J: TRBJ2-1; length: 15; V: TRBV19; size: .; D: .